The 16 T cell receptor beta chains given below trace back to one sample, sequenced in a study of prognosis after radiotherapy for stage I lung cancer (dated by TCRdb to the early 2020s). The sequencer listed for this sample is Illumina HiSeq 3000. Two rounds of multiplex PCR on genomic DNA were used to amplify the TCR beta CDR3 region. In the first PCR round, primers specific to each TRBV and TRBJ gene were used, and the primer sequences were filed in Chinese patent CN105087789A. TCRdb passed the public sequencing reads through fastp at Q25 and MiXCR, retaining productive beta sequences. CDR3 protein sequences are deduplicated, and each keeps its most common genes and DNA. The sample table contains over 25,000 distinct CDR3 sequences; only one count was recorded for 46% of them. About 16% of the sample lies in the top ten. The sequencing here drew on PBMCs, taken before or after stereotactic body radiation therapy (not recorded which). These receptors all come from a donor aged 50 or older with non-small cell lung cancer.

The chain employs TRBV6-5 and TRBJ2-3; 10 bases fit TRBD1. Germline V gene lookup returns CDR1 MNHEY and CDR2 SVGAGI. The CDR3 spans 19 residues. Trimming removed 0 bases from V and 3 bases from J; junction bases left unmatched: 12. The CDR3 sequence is CASSYSSKLWDRGTDTQYF. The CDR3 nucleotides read TGTGCCAGCAGTTACTCGAGTAAATTATGGGACAGGGGAACAGATACGCAGTATTTT.

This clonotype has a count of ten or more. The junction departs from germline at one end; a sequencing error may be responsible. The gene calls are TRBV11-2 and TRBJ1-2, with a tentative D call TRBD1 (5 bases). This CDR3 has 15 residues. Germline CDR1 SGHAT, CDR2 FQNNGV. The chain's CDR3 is CAGSSTTGTVYGYTF. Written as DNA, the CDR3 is TGTGCCGGCAGCTCCACTACCGGGACGGTCTATGGCTACACCTTC.

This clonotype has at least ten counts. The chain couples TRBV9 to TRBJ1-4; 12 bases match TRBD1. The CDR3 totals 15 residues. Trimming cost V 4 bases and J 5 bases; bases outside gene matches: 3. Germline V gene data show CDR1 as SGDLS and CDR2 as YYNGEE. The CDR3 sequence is CASSFGTGGNEKLFF. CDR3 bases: TGTGCCAGCAGCTTTGGGACAGGGGGCAATGAAAAACTGTTTTTT. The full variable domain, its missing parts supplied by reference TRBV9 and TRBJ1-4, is DSGVTQTPKHLITATGQRVTLRCSPRSGDLSVYWYQQSLDQGLQFLIQYYNGEERAKGNILERFSAQQFPDLHSELNLSSLELGDSALYFCASSFGTGGNEKLFFGSGTQLSVL.

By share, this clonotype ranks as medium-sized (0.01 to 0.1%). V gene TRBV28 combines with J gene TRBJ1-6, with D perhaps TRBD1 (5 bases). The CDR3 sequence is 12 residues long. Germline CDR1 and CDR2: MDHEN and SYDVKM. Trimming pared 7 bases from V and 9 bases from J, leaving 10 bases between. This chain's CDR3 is CASTGSGSPLHF. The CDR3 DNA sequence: TGTGCCAGCACAGGGTCCGGTTCACCCCTCCACTTT.

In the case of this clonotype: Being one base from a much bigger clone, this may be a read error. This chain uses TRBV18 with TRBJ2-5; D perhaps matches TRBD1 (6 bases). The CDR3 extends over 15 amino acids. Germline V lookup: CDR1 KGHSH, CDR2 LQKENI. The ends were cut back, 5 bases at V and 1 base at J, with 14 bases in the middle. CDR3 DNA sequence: TGTGCCAGCTCATCCACCGGGACAAGCCAAGAGACCCAGTACTTC. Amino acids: CASSSTGTSQETQYF.

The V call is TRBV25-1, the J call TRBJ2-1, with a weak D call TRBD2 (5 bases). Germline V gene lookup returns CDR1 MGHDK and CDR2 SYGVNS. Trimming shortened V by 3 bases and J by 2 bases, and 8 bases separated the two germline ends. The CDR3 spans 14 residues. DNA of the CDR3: TGTGCCAGCAGTGAGGACTCCCCCTACAATGAGCAGTTCTTC. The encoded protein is CASSEDSPYNEQFF.

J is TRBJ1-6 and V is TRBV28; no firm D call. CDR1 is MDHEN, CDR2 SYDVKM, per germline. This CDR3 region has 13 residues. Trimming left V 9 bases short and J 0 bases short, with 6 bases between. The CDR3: CASTSSYNSPLHF. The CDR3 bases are TGTGCCAGTACGAGCTCCTATAATTCACCCCTCCACTTT.

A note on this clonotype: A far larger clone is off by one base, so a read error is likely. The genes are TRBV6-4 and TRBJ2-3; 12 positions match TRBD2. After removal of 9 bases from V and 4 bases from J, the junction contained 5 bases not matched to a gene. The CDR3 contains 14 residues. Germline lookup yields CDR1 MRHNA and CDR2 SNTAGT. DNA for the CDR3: TGTGCCAGACTACTAGCGGGGGGTGCAGATACGCAGTATTTT. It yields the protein CARLLAGGADTQYF.

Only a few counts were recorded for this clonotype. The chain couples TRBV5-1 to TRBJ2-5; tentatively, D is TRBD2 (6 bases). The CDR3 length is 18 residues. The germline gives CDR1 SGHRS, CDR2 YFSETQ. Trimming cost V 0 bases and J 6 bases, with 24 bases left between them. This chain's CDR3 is CASSLAVSRERRMKTQYF. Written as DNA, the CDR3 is TGCGCCAGCAGCTTGGCCGTGAGTCGGGAGAGGAGGATGAAGACCCAGTACTTC.

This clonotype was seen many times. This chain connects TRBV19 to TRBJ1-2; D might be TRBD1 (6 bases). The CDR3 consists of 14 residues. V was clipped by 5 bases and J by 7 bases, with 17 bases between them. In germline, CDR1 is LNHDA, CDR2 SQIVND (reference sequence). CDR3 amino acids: CASSAETGMGGYTF. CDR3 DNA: TGTGCCAGTAGTGCCGAGACAGGAATGGGTGGCTACACCTTC.

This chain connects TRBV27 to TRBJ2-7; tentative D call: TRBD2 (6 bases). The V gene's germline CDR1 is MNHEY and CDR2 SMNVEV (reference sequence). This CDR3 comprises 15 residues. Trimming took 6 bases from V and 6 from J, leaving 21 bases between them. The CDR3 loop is CASSPTSWGTFEQYF. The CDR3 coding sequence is TGTGCCAGCAGCCCTACTAGCTGGGGCACCTTCGAGCAGTACTTC.

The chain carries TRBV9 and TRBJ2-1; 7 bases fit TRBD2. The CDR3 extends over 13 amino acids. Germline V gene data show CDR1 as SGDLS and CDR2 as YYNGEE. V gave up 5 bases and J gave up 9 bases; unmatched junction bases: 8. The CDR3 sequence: CASSRIAGSEQFF. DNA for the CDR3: TGTGCCAGCAGTCGCATAGCGGGTAGTGAGCAGTTCTTC.

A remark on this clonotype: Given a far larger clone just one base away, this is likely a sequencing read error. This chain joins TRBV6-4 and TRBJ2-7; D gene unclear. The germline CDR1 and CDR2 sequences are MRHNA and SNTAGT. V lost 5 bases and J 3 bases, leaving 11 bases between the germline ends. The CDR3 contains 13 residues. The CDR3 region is CASSYDGIYEQYF. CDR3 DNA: TGTGCCAGCAGTTACGACGGCATCTACGAGCAGTACTTC.

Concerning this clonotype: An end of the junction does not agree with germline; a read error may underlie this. This chain's CDR3 is CTSVAANTGQLFF. The CDR3 DNA sequence: TGTACCAGTGTAGCCGCGAACACCGGGCAGCTGTTTTTT. V and J are TRBV6-1 and TRBJ2-2; D not certain. The CDR3 is 13 residues long. Germline CDR1 is MNHNS and CDR2 is SASEGT.

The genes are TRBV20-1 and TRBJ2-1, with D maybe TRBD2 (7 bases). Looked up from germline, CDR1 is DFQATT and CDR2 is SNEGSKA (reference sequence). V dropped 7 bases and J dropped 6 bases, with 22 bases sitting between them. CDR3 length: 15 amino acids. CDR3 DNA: TGCAGTGACCCGCGACTAGAGGGGGGGCCCAATGAGCAGTTCTTC. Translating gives CSDPRLEGGPNEQFF.

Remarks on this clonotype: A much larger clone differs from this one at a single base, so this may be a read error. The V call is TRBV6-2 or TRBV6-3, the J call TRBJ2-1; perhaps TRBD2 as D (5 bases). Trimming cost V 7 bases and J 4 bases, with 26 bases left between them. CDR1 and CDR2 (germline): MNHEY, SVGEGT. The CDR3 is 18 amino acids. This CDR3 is CASIKIRTLRVAYNEQFF. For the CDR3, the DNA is TGTGCCAGCATTAAGATTCGAACGTTGCGGGTGGCTTACAATGAGCAGTTCTTC.